This T cell receptor (beta chain) comes out of a study of cytomegalovirus exposure and HLA in healthy donors. The PCR employed 60 Vbeta primers together with 13 Jbeta primers. In the study's own analysis: Later, 65 million to 85 million unique TCR beta chains were counted in an analysis, and 10 million to 12 million of them were shared. Sequencing used immunoSEQ multiplex PCR; TCRdb keeps in-frame clones, though not all of them. D and trimming were read from the DNA, whereas the V and J calls and clone size are those reported in that table. The sample lists about 140,000 clones, 70% to 80% occurring once. Study-level results: The analysis excluded some indistinguishable V segments, including TRBV6-2 and TRBV6-3. The majority of TCR sequences were rare, yet some public TCRs appeared in many donors. What a later analysis reportedly showed was that an Asian-associated ancestry cluster had fewer N-insertions than the approximately 670-donor mean.

As concerns this clone: The antigen remains undetermined.

The CDR3 contains 14 residues. The V gene's germline CDR1 is ENHRY and CDR2 SYGVKD. V shed 5 bases and J 4 bases; nucleotides not matched to a gene: 3. Sequences were obtained from PBMCs. The TCR was taken from a female donor in good health and CMV-seronegative. The chain links TRBV10-3 to TRBJ2-7, with TRBD2 matching over 12 bases. The DNA of the CDR3 is TGTGCCATCAGTCTAGCGGGGGGGCGGTACGAGCAGTACTTC. It translates to CAISLAGGRYEQYF.